This T cell receptor beta chain was sequenced during a study of CD8 T cells in ankylosing spondylitis. General study points: Relatively scarce in peripheral blood, disease-linked clones were CD8+. According to the report, clones linked to the disease were significantly enriched in matched synovial fluid samples taken from ankylosing spondylitis patients. Among TCR beta sequences, a motif of under 10 highly homologous variants appeared characteristic of ankylosing spondylitis blood. Reactive arthritis synovial fluid and blood previously showed some of these motif variants.

Germline values: CDR1 SQVTM, CDR2 ANQGSEA. The CDR3 consists of 14 residues. V gave up 5 bases and J gave up 2 bases, with 13 bases separating them. This clonotype was observed a handful of times. Its antigen is still unknown. The TCR beta libraries were generated through quantitative 5'-RACE incorporating molecular barcodes. TCRdb re-derived calls from the 5' RACE reads in MiXCR, one entry per CDR3 protein. Among about 390,000 distinct CDR3 sequences, around 20% were seen once, and the ten largest hold around 16%. Source material: blood, either unsorted or a sorted T cell fraction (not recorded which). This clonotype originated in a male donor with ankylosing spondylitis. V gene TRBV29-1 combines with J gene TRBJ2-1; D not resolved. The CDR3 here is CSVSDGFTYNEQFF. The CDR3 DNA sequence: TGCAGCGTTTCCGACGGGTTTACCTACAATGAGCAGTTCTTC.